This is a list of T cell receptor beta chains from one sample in a study of PD-1 blockade in classical Hodgkin lymphoma. Repertoires were generated with immunoSEQ multiplex PCR, while TCRdb's copy carries only in-frame clones and drops some. The table shows 43,000 or so clones, with around 80% occurring only once. Source: peripheral blood mononuclear cells (PBMCs), taken before the fourth cycle of nivolumab. Receptor source: a human donor with classical Hodgkin lymphoma. Both conserved end residues are part of each CDR3. Fields, in order: clone size, V gene, J gene, D gene, CDR3 DNA, CDR3 protein. A D gene is named only where the DNA matches it firmly. Part of the rows lack a size; the others show once, few, many or a class for expanded clones.

NA	TRBV2	TRBJ1-2	NA	TGTGCCAGCAGTGAGAGAACCATAGCGGAAGGCTACACCTTC	CASSERTIAEGYTF
NA	TRBV6-1	TRBJ1-5	NA	TGTGCCAGCAGTGAAGATATGGGGCCTCAGCCCCAGCATTTT	CASSEDMGPQPQHF
NA	TRBV7-9	TRBJ2-1	NA	TGTGCCAGCAGCTTAGCCCCTGGCGGCGAGCAGTTCTTC	CASSLAPGGEQFF
NA	TRBV7-9	TRBJ1-5	TRBD1	TGTGCCAGCAGCCCGCAAGGGGGCGAGGGGAGCAATCAGCCCCAGCATTTT	CASSPQGGEGSNQPQHF
few	TRBV12-5	TRBJ1-5	NA	TGTGCTAGTGCCCCGGTAGGAGATCAGCCCCAGCATTTT	CASAPVGDQPQHF
NA	TRBV6-5	TRBJ1-1	NA	TGTGCCAGCTGGTATACACAGAACACTGAAGCTTTCTTT	CASWYTQNTEAFF
NA	TRBV4-1	TRBJ2-1	NA	TGCGCCAGCAGCCAAAAAGGGGACTGGCAGGTTGAGCAGTTCTTC	CASSQKGDWQVEQFF
few	TRBV5-1	TRBJ2-3	NA	TGCGCCAGCAGGCTAGCCCAGAGCACAGATACGCAGTATTTT	CASRLAQSTDTQYF
NA	TRBV2	TRBJ2-1	NA	TGTGCCAGCAGTTGGGACACCTCCTACAATGAGCAGTTCTTC	CASSWDTSYNEQFF
NA	TRBV21-1	TRBJ2-5	NA	TGTGCCAGCAGCAAGCGCTGTACCGGGACAGGGTTTGAGACCCAGTACTTC	CASSKRCTGTGFETQYF
NA	TRBV4-3	TRBJ1-1	TRBD1	TGCGCCAGCAGCCAAGATTCCGGGGACAGGCGAGGTGGGGCTTTCTTT	CASSQDSGDRRGGAFF
NA	TRBV28	TRBJ1-2	TRBD1	TGTGCAACAGGGGGAGGCTACACCTTC	CATGGGYTF
NA	TRBV20-1	TRBJ1-4	NA	TGCAGTGCCGGGGGGGGTCACAAACTGTTTTTT	CSAGGGHKLFF
NA	TRBV7-6	TRBJ1-1	NA	TGTGCCAGCAGCTTTGTCCAGATGAACACTGAAGCTTTCTTT	CASSFVQMNTEAFF
NA	TRBV5-5	TRBJ1-3	NA	TGTGCCAGCAGATTTAAGGTAAACACCATATATTTT	CASRFKVNTIYF
NA	TRBV11-3	TRBJ1-2	NA	TGTGCCAGCAGCTTAGTAGGGTCTTATGGCTACACCTTC	CASSLVGSYGYTF
few	TRBV5-1	TRBJ1-6	NA	TGCGCCAGCAGCTCCCCCGGGGGAAATTCACCCCTCCACTTT	CASSSPGGNSPLHF
NA	TRBV9	TRBJ2-3	NA	TGTGCCAGCAGCGCGAGTTCCGATCCGAGCGATACGCAGTATTTT	CASSASSDPSDTQYF
NA	TRBV5-4	TRBJ2-5	TRBD1	TGTGCCAGCAGCTCTGGACAGGGGGGAGGATTAGGGGAGACCCAGTACTTC	CASSSGQGGGLGETQYF
NA	TRBV6-5	TRBJ2-7	NA	TGTGCCAGCAGTTACTCCGCAGGGCCCTCCTACGAGCAGTACTTC	CASSYSAGPSYEQYF
NA	TRBV9	TRBJ2-6	NA	TGTGCCAGCAGCGTATTGGCGACTGGGGCCAACGTCCTGACTTTC	CASSVLATGANVLTF
NA	TRBV2	TRBJ1-5	NA	TGTGCCAGCAGTGAAAGTACCTCCCGGGGCAATCAGCCCCAGCATTTT	CASSESTSRGNQPQHF
NA	TRBV4-2	TRBJ2-5	NA	TGTGCCAGCAGCCAAGTCGGAGGGGTGGAGGAGACCCAGTACTTC	CASSQVGGVEETQYF
NA	TRBV27	TRBJ1-2	NA	TGTGCCAGCAGTTACCAGGCAGGCTCCTATGGCTACACCTTC	CASSYQAGSYGYTF
NA	TRBV9	TRBJ2-2	NA	TGTGCCAGCAGCGTAGAAGGAGCGCGGACCGGGGAGCTGTTTTTT	CASSVEGARTGELFF
NA	TRBV5-5	TRBJ1-2	NA	TGTGCCAGCTCAGCTTTAGCAGGAGGAGTTTCGGATGGCTACACCTTC	CASSALAGGVSDGYTF
NA	TRBV7-9	TRBJ2-2	NA	TGTGCCAGCAGCTTAGTTGGTCAGTCAACCCCCGAGACCGGGGAGCTGTTTTTT	CASSLVGQSTPETGELFF
NA	TRBV5-1	TRBJ2-3	NA	TGCGCCAGCAGCTTGGTCTCGGATCCCACAGATACGCAGTATTTT	CASSLVSDPTDTQYF
NA	TRBV10-3	TRBJ1-6	NA	TGTGCCATCAGTGAGTCGAAGATTAGGAGGGTGAGAAATTCACCCCTCCACTTT	CAISESKIRRVRNSPLHF
NA	TRBV30	TRBJ2-7	TRBD2	TGTGCCTGGAAAAGCGGGGGGGCCTACGAGCAGTACTTC	CAWKSGGAYEQYF
NA	TRBV19	TRBJ2-3	NA	TGTGCCAGTAGTATGGGGGAAGCGGTGGCAAATACGCAGTATTTT	CASSMGEAVANTQYF
NA	TRBV2	TRBJ1-4	NA	TGTGCCAGCAGTTTGGACAGCCAGACTAATGAAAAACTGTTTTTT	CASSLDSQTNEKLFF
NA	TRBV5-8	TRBJ1-5	TRBD1	TGTGCCAGCAGCTTAGGACAGGCCCCCAATCAGCCCCAGCATTTT	CASSLGQAPNQPQHF
NA	TRBV2	TRBJ1-5	TRBD1	TGTGCCAGCAAGGGGGGGACAGTTAAGCTAACCCAGCATTTT	CASKGGTVKLTQHF
NA	TRBV7-8	TRBJ1-2	NA	TGTGCCAGCAGCTCGGGGACCGCCGGCGCCTATGGCTACACCTTC	CASSSGTAGAYGYTF
NA	TRBV5-1	TRBJ2-7	TRBD1	TGCGCCAGCAGCAGGGACAGGGCCCTACCCTACGAGCAGTACTTC	CASSRDRALPYEQYF
NA	TRBV19	TRBJ2-7	NA	TGTGCCAGTACTCCCCCGGACAGAGCCTACGAGCAGTACTTC	CASTPPDRAYEQYF
NA	TRBV7-2	TRBJ1-4	NA	TGTGCCAGCAGCCCACAGTTGGCCGAAAAACTGTTTTTT	CASSPQLAEKLFF
NA	TRBV7-3	TRBJ1-1	NA	TGTGCCAGCAGCTCTCAGGGGTCGGACACTGAAGCTTTCTTT	CASSSQGSDTEAFF
NA	TRBV7-9	TRBJ2-2	TRBD1	TGTGCCAGCAGCTTGGACAGGGGGGCGGCACGGTCCGGGGAGCTGTTTTTT	CASSLDRGAARSGELFF
NA	TRBV4-3	TRBJ1-1	NA	TGCGCCAGCAGCCAAGAGAACAGGCCCGACACTGAAGCTTTCTTT	CASSQENRPDTEAFF
NA	TRBV6-5	TRBJ1-2	TRBD1	TGTGCCAGCAGTGCACAGGGGAGCTATGGCTACACCTTC	CASSAQGSYGYTF
few	TRBV18	TRBJ1-1	TRBD1	TGTGCCAGCTCACCAATTGGGACAGAGAACACTGAAGCTTTCTTT	CASSPIGTENTEAFF
few	TRBV29-1	TRBJ1-1	NA	TGCAGCGTTGTGGGGGCAACAAGCTTGAACACTGAAGCTTTCTTT	CSVVGATSLNTEAFF
NA	TRBV5-1	TRBJ1-6	NA	TGCGCCAGCAGCACCCGGCCAGGTCAGGATAGGATCTCCTATAATTCACCCCTCCACTTT	CASSTRPGQDRISYNSPLHF
NA	TRBV20-1	TRBJ1-1	NA	TGCAGTGCTAGACTTGTCACTGAAGCTTTCTTT	CSARLVTEAFF
NA	TRBV7-6	TRBJ2-5	NA	TGTGCCAGCAGCTCCCGCCGTTCGGGGGCTCAAGAGACCCAGTACTTC	CASSSRRSGAQETQYF
many	TRBV6-5	TRBJ2-3	NA	TGTGCCAGCAGGGCAGGGACGTACACAGATACGCAGTATTTT	CASRAGTYTDTQYF
once	TRBV18	TRBJ2-7	NA	TGTGCCAGCGGGAACTCCTACGAGCAGTACTTC	CASGNSYEQYF
NA	TRBV7-9	TRBJ1-1	TRBD1	TGTGCCAGCAGCGTACAGGGGTCCCCTGAAGCTTTCTTT	CASSVQGSPEAFF
NA	TRBV7-9	TRBJ2-7	NA	TGTGCCAGCAGCTCTCAAGAGGGGCCCTACGAGCAGTACTTC	CASSSQEGPYEQYF
NA	TRBV9	TRBJ2-5	TRBD2	TGTGCCAGCAGCTCCGGGGGTAGCGGGGTCACAGAGACCCAGTACTTC	CASSSGGSGVTETQYF
NA	TRBV7-3	TRBJ2-3	TRBD2	TGTGCCAGCAGCTTAATGATAAGCGGGGGGGCGAGAGATACGCAGTATTTT	CASSLMISGGARDTQYF
medium-sized	TRBV7-9	TRBJ1-1	TRBD1	TGTGCCAGCAGCTTTCATGACAGGGGCGCGAGATCTGAAGCTTTCTTT	CASSFHDRGARSEAFF
NA	TRBV5-1	TRBJ2-1	TRBD2	TGCGCCAGCAGCTTGGGGGATACTAGCGTCCATGAGCAGTTCTTC	CASSLGDTSVHEQFF
NA	TRBV13	TRBJ1-2	NA	TGTGCCAGCAGCTTAATAATCGGACTCAGCTACACCTTC	CASSLIIGLSYTF
once	TRBV7-2	TRBJ1-6	NA	TGTGCCAGCAGCTTATTACAGTTCGATTCACCCCTCCACTTT	CASSLLQFDSPLHF
NA	TRBV5-8	TRBJ2-1	TRBD2	TGTGCCAGCAGCTTGAAGCGGGGGGCCAGGGGTGAGCAGTTCTTC	CASSLKRGARGEQFF
few	TRBV9	TRBJ1-1	TRBD1	TGTGCCAGCAGCGTAGGTACAGGGGGTTGGTACACTGAAGCTTTCTTT	CASSVGTGGWYTEAFF